This T cell receptor (beta chain) was identified during a study of identical twins. Trimming took off 0 bases at V and 8 bases at J, with 7 bases between the two ends. The CDR3 is made up of 13 amino acids. TCRdb reprocessed the 5' RACE reads with MiXCR, giving one entry per CDR3 protein. Of 470,000 or so distinct CDR3 sequences detected, roughly 24% appear once; the ten largest clones hold roughly 3%. This clonotype was detected only a few times. Antigen: not known. Study-level findings and limits: Twin-shared out-of-frame alpha sequences were enriched for low generation probability.

The donor group consisted entirely of healthy Caucasians. The same sample was also studied in work on T cells expressing NK-cell markers. In that study: Sorting was restricted to alpha-beta TCR T cells by an anti-gamma-delta TCR antibody in several experiments. Uncertainty persisted over the HCMV specificity of expanded NKG2C+ T cell clones.

The J gene is TRBJ2-2, the V gene TRBV12-3 or TRBV12-4; D perhaps matches TRBD2 (5 bases). This sequence originates from a woman aged 18 to 35 in good health. The sequenced sample consisted of CD4+ T cells sorted from blood. The DNA for the CDR3 is TGTGCCAGCAGTTTAGCGCGAGGGGGGGAGCTGTTTTTT. Translated, it gives CASSLARGGELFF.